A single sample gave rise to the 14 T cell receptor beta chains below, sequenced in a study of T cell repertoires in cytomegalovirus infection. TCRdb re-derived calls from the reads in MiXCR, one entry per CDR3 protein. Among hundreds of thousands of distinct CDR3 sequences, approximately 24% were seen once, and the ten largest hold less than 9.5%. Sequences were obtained from CD8+ T cells from PBMCs. These receptors all come from a human donor in good health (CMV status not recorded). Some clones in this sample may be carry-over from other donors' samples.

The J gene is TRBJ1-2, the V gene TRBV29-1; D might be TRBD1 (5 bases). V gave up 7 bases and J gave up 2 bases, with 14 bases separating them. Germline loops: CDR1 SQVTM, CDR2 ANQGSEA. The CDR3 sequence is 13 residues long. CDR3 nucleotides: TGCAGCGCAGAGCCGGGGGACAACTATGGCTACACCTTC. Translation: CSAEPGDNYGYTF.

In this sample, this clonotype turned up a few times. V and J are TRBV5-4 and TRBJ2-7, with D perhaps given as TRBD1 or TRBD2 (6 bases each). Germline V CDR1 and CDR2: SGHNT, YYREEE (reference sequence). Between the trimmed V and J ends, which lost 4 bases and 3 bases, there was a span of 17 bases. This CDR3 has 15 amino acids. The CDR3 bases are TGTGCCAGCAGCCCGGAGGGGGGTATGAGCTACGAGCAGTACGTC. Its protein is CASSPEGGMSYEQYV.

This clonotype was seen more than once but under ten times. The V and J genes are TRBV28 and TRBJ1-4; tentative D call: TRBD1 (5 bases). CDR3 length: 15 amino acids. With 5 bases removed from V and 6 bases from J, the gap between germline ends came to 16 bases. Germline V gene data show CDR1 as MDHEN and CDR2 as SYDVKM. Written as DNA, the CDR3 is TGTGCCAGCAGTCCCGGGACGGGGAGAGATGAAAAACTGTTTTTT. Protein: CASSPGTGRDEKLFF.

This clonotype was detected many times. V and J are TRBV28 and TRBJ2-1, with TRBD1 matching 7 bases. This CDR3 region has 13 residues. CDR1 is MDHEN, CDR2 SYDVKM, per germline. The trim removed 6 bases at V and 4 bases at J, leaving 3 bases unmatched. Written as DNA, the CDR3 is TGTGCCAGCAGAAGACAGGGATACAATGAGCAGTTCTTC. This codes for CASRRQGYNEQFF. Variable domain in full (rest from reference TRBV28 and TRBJ2-1): DVKVTQSSRYLVKRTGEKVFLECVQDMDHENMFWYRQDPGLGLRLIYFSYDVKMKEKGDIPEGYSVSREKKERFSLILESASTNQTSMYLCASRRQGYNEQFFGPGTRLTVL.

This chain joins TRBV6-4 and TRBJ1-1; TRBD1 might be the D (5 bases). CDR3 size: 13 residues. Germline assignment: CDR1 MRHNA and CDR2 SNTAGT. Trimming removed 6 bases at V and 2 bases at J, with 10 bases between. The chain's CDR3 is CASRDTPNTEAFF. CDR3 coding DNA: TGTGCCAGCAGGGACACTCCAAACACTGAAGCTTTCTTT.

The chain combines TRBV7-6 with TRBJ2-3; 11 bases match TRBD1. The ends lost 5 bases at V and 5 bases at J; junction bases unmatched: 9. This CDR3 is built from 16 residues. CDR1 and CDR2 from the germline V gene are SGHVS and FNYEAQ. The CDR3 DNA reads TGTGCCAGCAGCCACAGGGGACAGGGGGTATTAGATACGCAGTATTTT. Translating it yields CASSHRGQGVLDTQYF.

The chain is built from TRBV9 and TRBJ2-1; 10 nucleotides line up with TRBD2. Germline CDR1 and CDR2: SGDLS and YYNGEE. The CDR3 is made up of 16 amino acids. V shed 0 bases and J 6 bases; nucleotides not matched to a gene: 6. In nucleotides, the CDR3 is TGTGCCAGCAGCGTAGACAGCGGGGGGGTTTTCAATGAGCAGTTCTTC. Encoded protein: CASSVDSGGVFNEQFF. Full variable domain (rest looked up from reference TRBV9 and TRBJ2-1): DSGVTQTPKHLITATGQRVTLRCSPRSGDLSVYWYQQSLDQGLQFLIQYYNGEERAKGNILERFSAQQFPDLHSELNLSSLELGDSALYFCASSVDSGGVFNEQFFGPGTRLTVL.

J is TRBJ2-1 and V is TRBV24-1; TRBD2 agrees at 10 bases. Germline CDR1 KGHDR, CDR2 SFDVKD. This CDR3 region has 18 residues. Losses at the gene ends were 1 base for V and 7 bases for J; bases not matched to a gene: 12. CDR3 loop: CATSDFPPSSGGGNEQFF. The DNA for the CDR3 is TGTGCCACCAGTGATTTCCCCCCAAGCAGCGGGGGGGGGAATGAGCAGTTCTTC.

At least ten counts were recorded for this clonotype. The CDR3 coding sequence is TGCAGTGCTAGTCCACCCGACGGTTATCTCGACGGGGAGCTGTTTTTT. Its translation: CSASPPDGYLDGELFF. V gene TRBV20-1 combines with J gene TRBJ2-2; D is unclear. CDR1 and CDR2 (germline): DFQATT, SNEGSKA (reference sequence). Trimming took off 3 bases at V and 7 bases at J, with 21 bases between the two ends. The CDR3 consists of 16 residues.

Only a few counts were recorded for this clonotype. CDR3 sequence: CASSPGHSGWYEQYV. The CDR3, as DNA: TGCGCCAGCAGCCCGGGACACTCAGGATGGTACGAGCAGTACGTC. The rearrangement links TRBV4-1 to TRBJ2-7; D perhaps matches TRBD1 (6 bases). V lost 4 bases and J 4 bases, leaving 17 bases between the germline ends. From germline, CDR1 is MGHRA and CDR2 YSYEKL. The CDR3 has 15 residues.

This clonotype was picked up a small number of times. The V and J genes are TRBV11-1 and TRBJ2-1, with TRBD1 matching over 7 bases. The germline V gene encodes CDR1 SGHAT and CDR2 FQDESV (reference sequence). V shed 1 base and J 0 bases; nucleotides not matched to a gene: 6. This CDR3 is 17 amino acids long. In DNA form, the CDR3 reads TGTGCCAGCAGCTTAGAAGGGGGCTTGAGCTCCTACAATGAGCAGTTCTTC. Amino acid sequence: CASSLEGGLSSYNEQFF.

This clonotype has more than one count but fewer than ten. V and J are TRBV20-1 and TRBJ1-2; D is perhaps TRBD1 (5 bases). From germline, CDR1 is DFQATT and CDR2 SNEGSKA (reference sequence). The CDR3 length is 13 residues. CDR3 sequence: CGYFLGVLYGYTF. In DNA form, the CDR3 reads TGCGGATATTTCTTAGGGGTGCTCTATGGCTACACCTTC.

This clonotype was seen at least ten times. The chain carries TRBV7-6 and TRBJ1-1; D unclear. Trimming cost V 2 bases and J 4 bases, with 14 bases left between them. CDR3 length: 15 amino acids. Looked up from germline, CDR1 is SGHVS and CDR2 is FNYEAQ. DNA of the CDR3: TGTGCCAGCAGCTTACGAGGCGAAAGTGTCACTGAAGCTTTCTTT. This gives the protein CASSLRGESVTEAFF. Combining the CDR3 with reference TRBV7-6 and TRBJ1-1 gives the whole variable domain GAGVSQSPRYKVTKRGQDVALRCDPISGHVSLYWYRQALGQGPEFLTYFNYEAQQDKSGLPNDRFSAERPEGSISTLTIQRTEQRDSAMYRCASSLRGESVTEAFFGQGTRLTVV.

This clonotype was detected a few times. The rearrangement joins TRBV5-6 to TRBJ1-5; D is unclear. This CDR3 is 19 amino acids long. V was cut by 0 bases and J by 3 bases, with 22 bases left in between. Germline CDR1 SGHDT, CDR2 YYEEEE. The CDR3 nucleotides read TGTGCCAGCAGCTTGGGGGAGGGTCGGGCCCCCTTCGACAATCAGCCCCAGCATTTT. This gives the protein CASSLGEGRAPFDNQPQHF.